This TCR beta chain is from a study of blood T cell repertoires in COVID-19. Turning to the study itself: Samples came from the United States, Italy and Spain, spanning acute and convalescent COVID-19.

Only in-frame clones appear in the TCRdb table, and some are missing; sequencing was by immunoSEQ multiplex PCR. Of approximately 300,000 clones in the sample, about 88% were seen once. The V end lost 9 bases, the J end lost 6 bases, and 12 bases lay between the germline ends. CDR1 is MNHEY and CDR2 is SMNVEV in the germline V gene (reference sequence). This CDR3 contains 12 residues. Sequencing input: peripheral blood. V usage is TRBV27 and J usage is TRBJ1-5; the D gene is possibly TRBD1 (6 bases). The origin of this receptor is a woman younger than 45 with COVID-19, enrolled during active disease. The CDR3, as DNA: TGTGCCAGAGGGGGGGCGTGTCAGCCCCAGCATTTT. Amino acid sequence: CARGGACQPQHF.